Listed here are 22 T cell receptor beta chains from one sample, sequenced in a study of radiotherapy plus CTLA-4 blockade in lung cancer. The method was immunoSEQ multiplex PCR; TCRdb's version includes in-frame clones alone and lacks a portion of them. The sample includes tens of thousands of clones, roughly 71% of them seen just once. This sample comprised peripheral blood, obtained from a patient treated with radiotherapy plus ipilimumab. These TCRs come from a human donor with non-small cell lung cancer who had stable disease on radiotherapy plus ipilimumab.

The chain couples TRBV9 to TRBJ2-1, with 10 bases that match TRBD1. CDR3 length equals 13 residues. With V trimmed by 6 bases and J by 6 bases, 3 bases remained unmatched. The V gene's germline CDR1 is SGDLS and CDR2 YYNGEE. CDR3 nucleotides: TGTGCCAGCAACCGGGACAGGGGCAATGAGCAGTTCTTC. It yields the protein CASNRDRGNEQFF.

The DNA of the CDR3 is TGTGCTAGTGGTATTGGCCAGGGGACCTACGAGCAGTACTTC. It translates to CASGIGQGTYEQYF. This chain joins TRBV12-5 and TRBJ2-7, with a tentative D call TRBD1 (6 bases). Germline CDR1 is LGHNT and CDR2 is FRNRAP. The CDR3 runs to 14 residues. Between the trimmed V and J ends, which lost 5 bases and 2 bases, there was a span of 13 bases. Full variable domain (outside the CDR3, taken from reference TRBV12-5 and TRBJ2-7): DARVTQTPRHKVTEMGQEVTMRCQPILGHNTVFWYRQTMMQGLELLAYFRNRAPLDDSGMPKDRFSAEMPDATLATLKIQPSEPRDSAVYFCASGIGQGTYEQYFGPGTRLTVT.

The genes are TRBV29-1 and TRBJ2-7; possible D gene TRBD2, 6 bases. This CDR3 comprises 13 residues. Germline assignment: CDR1 SQVTM and CDR2 ANQGSEA. Trimming stripped 3 bases from V and 3 bases from J, with 12 bases between. The DNA of the CDR3 is TGCAGCGTTGATGTAGGGAGGAGCTACGAGCAGTACTTC. It yields the protein CSVDVGRSYEQYF.

CDR3 in amino acids: CASSWGFGGRIPEQYF. DNA for the CDR3: TGCGCCAGCAGCTGGGGATTCGGCGGGAGGATCCCCGAGCAGTACTTC. The chain employs TRBV5-1 and TRBJ2-7; 8 positions agree with TRBD2. CDR3 size: 16 residues. J was trimmed by 6 bases and V by 3 bases; bases with no gene match: 14. Looked up from germline, CDR1 is SGHRS and CDR2 is YFSETQ.

This clone has more than one count but fewer than ten. This CDR3 reads CASSYSDRGYGYTF. DNA for the CDR3: TGTGCCAGCAGTTACTCGGACAGGGGCTATGGCTACACCTTC. The J gene is TRBJ1-2, the V gene TRBV6-6, with 9 bases lining up with TRBD1. CDR3 length equals 14 residues. With V trimmed by 0 bases and J by 4 bases, 0 bases remained unmatched. Germline lookup yields CDR1 MNHNY and CDR2 SVGAGI (reference sequence).

The sample holds a few counts of this clone. The genes are TRBV4-2 and TRBJ2-7, with D maybe TRBD1 (5 bases). CDR3 length: 14 amino acids. The V gene's germline CDR1 is LGHNA and CDR2 YNFKEQ. V lost 4 bases and J lost 3, with 13 bases in between. The DNA of the CDR3 is TGTGCCAGCAGCCCATCTGGGCAGGGCTACGAGCAGTACTTC. Residues: CASSPSGQGYEQYF.

The rearrangement uses TRBV14 and TRBJ2-1; D is ambiguous. CDR1 SGHDN and CDR2 FVKESK come from the germline V gene. Trimming pared 1 base from V and 2 bases from J, leaving 15 bases between. CDR3 size: 17 residues. The CDR3 coding sequence is TGTGCCAGCAGCCAAGTATTGCGACCCCTCCCCTACAATGAGCAGTTCTTC. Protein sequence: CASSQVLRPLPYNEQFF. Looking up the rest from reference TRBV14 and TRBJ2-1 gives the full variable domain: EAGVTQFPSHSVIEKGQTVTLRCDPISGHDNLYWYRRVMGKEIKFLLHFVKESKQDESGMPNNRFLAERTGGTYSTLKVQPAELEDSGVYFCASSQVLRPLPYNEQFFGPGTRLTVL.

This clone was observed a handful of times. The rearrangement uses TRBV6-1 and TRBJ1-1; no reliable D call. V lost 2 bases and J 4 bases, leaving 8 bases between the germline ends. The CDR3 sequence is 13 residues long. The germline V gene encodes CDR1 MNHNS and CDR2 SASEGT. The chain's CDR3 is CASSEMGTTEAFF. The CDR3 DNA follows: TGTGCCAGCAGTGAAATGGGAACCACTGAAGCTTTCTTT.

CDR3 nucleotide sequence: TGCGCCAGCATCCAGGGAGGTGGCGGTCAAGAGACCCAGTACTTC. Amino acid sequence: CASIQGGGGQETQYF. V usage is TRBV5-1 and J usage is TRBJ2-5, with D maybe TRBD2 (6 bases). V was shortened by 6 bases and J by 2 bases, with 17 bases between the two germline ends. The germline V gene has CDR1 SGHRS and CDR2 YFSETQ. The CDR3 length is 15 residues.

Written as DNA, the CDR3 is TGCGCCAGCAGCTTGGCGATGGATACGCAGTATTTT. This encodes CASSLAMDTQYF. V is TRBV5-1 and J is TRBJ2-3; D is unresolved. From germline, CDR1 is SGHRS and CDR2 YFSETQ. The length of the CDR3 is 12 residues. Between the trimmed V and J ends, which lost 0 bases and 6 bases, there was a span of 5 bases.

The chain links TRBV10-3 to TRBJ2-5; 7 bases fit TRBD2. Unmatched junction bases numbered 7, after V lost 7 bases and J lost 5 bases. The CDR3 is 13 amino acids. Germline lookup yields CDR1 ENHRY and CDR2 SYGVKD. In DNA form, the CDR3 reads TGTGCCATCAAATCATCGGGAGGCGAGACCCAGTACTTC. Amino acid sequence: CAIKSSGGETQYF.

This clone has just a few counts. This rearrangement joins TRBV30 to TRBJ1-4; 7 nucleotides match TRBD1. The germline gives CDR1 GTSNPN, CDR2 SVGIG (reference sequence). V was clipped by 2 bases and J by 5 bases; unmatched bases: 5. The CDR3 covers 14 residues. The CDR3 region has the DNA TGTGCCTGGAGTAGTGTGACAGGGAATGAAAAACTGTTTTTT. Amino acid sequence: CAWSSVTGNEKLFF.

Judged by abundance, this clone is medium-sized. The chain carries TRBV18 and TRBJ1-1; D remains unclear. Germline V CDR1 and CDR2: KGHSH, LQKENI. This CDR3 has 14 residues. Trimming cost V 2 bases and J 0 bases, with 7 bases left between them. The CDR3 nucleotides are TGTGCCAGCTCACCATACAAAGTGAACACTGAAGCTTTCTTT. Translation gives CASSPYKVNTEAFF.

V usage is TRBV28 and J usage is TRBJ1-2, with no clear D. The V gene lost 2 bases and the J gene lost 7 bases, with 14 bases spanning the gap. Germline V gives CDR1 MDHEN, CDR2 SYDVKM. The CDR3 extends over 14 amino acids. This chain's CDR3 is CASSLSVRVAGYTF. In DNA form, the CDR3 reads TGTGCCAGCAGTTTAAGTGTAAGGGTGGCTGGCTACACCTTC.

The chain couples TRBV11-1 to TRBJ2-2; 10 nucleotides line up with TRBD1. Trimming removed 5 bases from V and 6 bases from J; junction bases left unmatched: 12. CDR1 and CDR2 from the germline V gene are SGHAT and FQDESV (reference sequence). This CDR3 has 17 residues. Written as DNA, the CDR3 is TGTGCCAGCAGCCCAGGACAGGGGGTGAAGGAAGCCGGGGAGCTGTTTTTT. Protein sequence: CASSPGQGVKEAGELFF.

The chain couples TRBV5-1 to TRBJ2-1; D is unresolved. The germline CDR1 and CDR2 sequences are SGHRS and YFSETQ. The length of the CDR3 is 12 residues. With 5 bases removed from V and 5 bases from J, the gap between germline ends came to 8 bases. CDR3 loop: CASRRSHNEQFF. The CDR3 DNA reads TGCGCCAGCAGGCGGTCCCACAATGAGCAGTTCTTC.

The chain combines TRBV27 with TRBJ2-3; 9 bases are a match to TRBD2. J was trimmed by 6 bases and V by 3 bases; bases with no gene match: 16. CDR3 length equals 18 residues. The germline CDR1 and CDR2 sequences are MNHEY and SMNVEV (reference sequence). The CDR3 is CASSFTYLTSGRRDTQYF. CDR3 bases: TGTGCCAGCAGTTTTACCTATTTGACTAGCGGTCGTCGGGATACGCAGTATTTT.

This clone has just one count. This sequence joins TRBV11-3 and TRBJ1-4; 10 bases are shared with TRBD1. CDR1 and CDR2 from the germline V gene are SGHNT and YENEEA. This CDR3 has 19 amino acids. Germline trimming cut 5 bases from V and 5 bases from J; bases unmatched to any gene: 17. The CDR3 here is CASSVFNGQGGEVNEKLFF. The CDR3 region has the DNA TGTGCCAGCAGCGTCTTCAATGGACAGGGGGGCGAAGTAAATGAAAAACTGTTTTTT.

The V and J genes are TRBV11-3 and TRBJ1-1; D gene uncertain. Germline CDR1 is SGHNT and CDR2 is YENEEA. V lost 8 bases and J lost 1, with 5 bases in between. The CDR3 loop spans 11 amino acids. The CDR3 DNA is TGTGCCAGCGAGAGGAACACTGAAGCTTTCTTT. It specifies CASERNTEAFF.

This clone turned up a few times. The chain combines TRBV4-1 with TRBJ2-3, with D uncertain. The V end was cut by 4 bases, the J end by 4 bases, with 18 bases between. The CDR3 covers 16 residues. Germline V gene lookup returns CDR1 MGHRA and CDR2 YSYEKL. CDR3 in amino acids: CASSRIPALSPDTQYF. CDR3 DNA sequence: TGCGCCAGCAGCCGGATCCCGGCCCTAAGCCCAGATACGCAGTATTTT.

This clone appeared once. The V call is TRBV19, the J call TRBJ1-5; the match to TRBD1 covers 7 bases. Germline lookup yields CDR1 LNHDA and CDR2 SQIVND (reference sequence). The CDR3 has 15 residues. V shed 2 bases and J 5 bases; nucleotides not matched to a gene: 6. CDR3 bases: TGTGCCAGTAGTATAAAGACAGGGATGTATCAGCCCCAGCATTTT. Its protein product is CASSIKTGMYQPQHF.

The chain employs TRBV7-2 and TRBJ2-7, with D perhaps given as TRBD1 or TRBD2 (5 bases each). CDR1 and CDR2 from the germline V gene are SGHTA and FQGNSA. Trimming removed 5 bases at V and 4 bases at J, with 12 bases between. This CDR3 is 13 amino acids long. CDR3 in DNA: TGTGCCAGCAGCCTTCGGGACGGATACGAGCAGTACTTC. As protein: CASSLRDGYEQYF.